The 26 T cell receptor beta chains below were found in one sample sequenced in a study of blood T cell repertoires in COVID-19. Profiling relied on immunoSEQ multiplex PCR, and the TCRdb table lists in-frame clones only, not all of them. The repertoire has 110,000 to 150,000 clones, approximately 80% of them found once; the top ten carry 6%. Sequences were obtained from PBMCs or T cells enriched from blood (not recorded which). These receptors all come from a woman between 50 and 59 years old who had recovered from COVID-19.

In its sample, this clone was seen once. The rearrangement uses TRBV13 and TRBJ1-1; 8 nucleotides match TRBD1. The CDR3 consists of 14 residues. Germline values: CDR1 PRHDT, CDR2 FYEKMQ (reference sequence). V dropped 3 bases and J dropped 4; count of bases not matched to a gene: 4. The CDR3 spells CASSLTDRATEAFF. The DNA for the CDR3 is TGTGCCAGCAGCTTGACGGACAGGGCCACTGAAGCTTTCTTT. The variable domain in full, with the rest retrieved from reference TRBV13 and TRBJ1-1, is AAGVIQSPRHLIKEKRETATLKCYPIPRHDTVYWYQQGPGQDPQFLISFYEKMQSDKGSIPDRFSAQQFSDYHSELNMSSLELGDSALYFCASSLTDRATEAFFGQGTRLTVV.

The J gene is TRBJ2-7, the V gene TRBV6-5; a possible D gene is TRBD1 (6 bases). Per germline, CDR1 MNHEY and CDR2 SVGAGI. V was cut by 5 bases and J by 4 bases, with 9 bases left in between. The CDR3 is 12 amino acids. The CDR3 sequence is CASSKDSYEQYF. In DNA form, the CDR3 reads TGTGCCAGCAGTAAGGACAGTTACGAGCAGTACTTC.

The V and J genes are TRBV19 and TRBJ1-1, with D perhaps TRBD1 (6 bases). Germline lookup yields CDR1 LNHDA and CDR2 SQIVND (reference sequence). The CDR3 is 14 amino acids. V gave up 6 bases and J gave up 1 base, with 12 bases separating them. The DNA of the CDR3 is TGTGCCAGTAGCTTGGGACATTCGAACACTGAAGCTTTCTTT. This gives the protein CASSLGHSNTEAFF.

This chain uses TRBV12-3 or TRBV12-4 with TRBJ2-3, with TRBD2 as a possible D gene (6 bases). Trimming took 9 bases from V and 3 from J, leaving 13 bases between them. CDR3 length: 13 residues. Here the CDR3 reads CASGGENTDTQYF. The CDR3 DNA sequence: TGTGCCAGTGGAGGGGAGAATACAGATACGCAGTATTTT.

The chain uses TRBV7-3 and TRBJ1-1; tentatively, D is TRBD1 (6 bases). The germline V and J ends were trimmed by 5 bases and 7 bases, with 17 bases remaining between them. The germline gives CDR1 SGHTA, CDR2 FQGTGA. CDR3 length equals 14 residues. CDR3 sequence (DNA): TGTGCCAGCAGCGAAACACAGGGATCGGGTGAAGCTTTCTTT. It specifies CASSETQGSGEAFF.

In DNA, the CDR3 is TGTGCCAGCAGTGAAGCCTGGCGGGGGGGCCGGTGGAGCAATGAGCAGTTCTTC. Residues: CASSEAWRGGRWSNEQFF. This chain joins TRBV25-1 and TRBJ2-1; 9 bases match TRBD2. The CDR3 totals 18 residues. V was pared by 2 bases and J by 6 bases, with 14 bases of the junction left unmatched. In germline, CDR1 is MGHDK, CDR2 SYGVNS.

J is TRBJ1-4 and V is TRBV24-1; D possibly corresponds to TRBD1 (5 bases). CDR1 KGHDR and CDR2 SFDVKD come from the germline V gene. The CDR3 totals 15 residues. The ends were cut back, 4 bases at V and 8 bases at J, with 16 bases in the middle. The CDR3 sequence is CATSDPLRGGEKLFF. In DNA form, the CDR3 reads TGTGCCACCAGTGACCCCTTGAGGGGAGGAGAAAAACTGTTTTTT.

The CDR3: CAISDGQDNEKLFF. In DNA, the CDR3 is TGTGCCATCAGTGATGGGCAGGATAATGAAAAACTGTTTTTT. The genes are TRBV10-3 and TRBJ1-4; D remains unclear. Germline lookup yields CDR1 ENHRY and CDR2 SYGVKD. The V and J ends lost 3 bases and 4 bases respectively, with 9 bases between them. CDR3 length equals 14 residues.

The chain couples TRBV24-1 to TRBJ1-2; TRBD1 matches 7 bases. Germline values: CDR1 KGHDR, CDR2 SFDVKD. This CDR3 comprises 14 residues. Unmatched junction bases numbered 10, after V lost 5 bases and J lost 8 bases. The CDR3 coding sequence is TGTGCCACCAGTGGCCCTCAACAGGGGAAGGGCTACACCTTC. Encoded protein: CATSGPQQGKGYTF.

The chain employs TRBV5-5 and TRBJ2-1; 7 nucleotides line up with TRBD2. Per germline, CDR1 SGHKS and CDR2 YYEKEE (reference sequence). The CDR3 is made up of 16 amino acids. J lost 0 bases, V lost 4 bases, and 7 bases had no gene match. In DNA, the CDR3 is TGTGCCAGCAGCGGGACGACGGGAGGCTCCTACAATGAGCAGTTCTTC. Protein: CASSGTTGGSYNEQFF.

This chain connects TRBV9 to TRBJ1-2; 7 bases are a match to TRBD1. The CDR3 has 16 amino acids. Trimming cost V 4 bases and J 6 bases; bases outside gene matches: 15. CDR1 is SGDLS, CDR2 YYNGEE, per germline. CDR3 coding DNA: TGTGCCAGCAGCCAAAGACAGGGAGCTAGACTAAATGGCTACACCTTC. It specifies CASSQRQGARLNGYTF.

The rearrangement uses TRBV11-2 and TRBJ2-5; tentatively, D is TRBD1 (8 bases). Germline V gene lookup returns CDR1 SGHAT and CDR2 FQNNGV. The V gene lost 2 bases and the J gene lost 5 bases, with 18 bases spanning the gap. This CDR3 is 16 amino acids long. In nucleotides, the CDR3 is TGTGCCAGCAGCTTATCAGGACAGGGAGGGCTGGAGACCCAGTACTTC. This codes for CASSLSGQGGLETQYF.

The chain joins TRBV4-1 to TRBJ2-1; 11 nucleotides line up with TRBD2. After removal of 4 bases from V and 6 bases from J, the junction contained 14 bases not matched to a gene. This CDR3 has 18 residues. Germline V lookup: CDR1 MGHRA, CDR2 YSYEKL. The CDR3 nucleotides are TGCGCCAGCAGCCCGGGACTAGCGGCCTCGAAGAGAGGCAATGAGCAGTTCTTC. Its protein is CASSPGLAASKRGNEQFF.

The chain has TRBV19 and TRBJ1-4, with 11 bases fitting TRBD1. The germline V gene has CDR1 LNHDA and CDR2 SQIVND (reference sequence). This CDR3 region has 16 residues. V lost 6 bases and J lost 2; bases outside the gene matches: 5. The CDR3 is CASSTGTGGTNEKLFF. The CDR3 DNA sequence: TGTGCCAGTAGCACCGGGACAGGGGGGACTAATGAAAAACTGTTTTTT.

The V call is TRBV7-9, the J call TRBJ2-1; 8 bases agree with TRBD2. The CDR3 has 15 residues. Per the germline V gene, CDR1 is SEHNR and CDR2 is FQNEAQ (reference sequence). With 3 bases clipped from V and 3 bases from J, the junction kept 4 bases outside the gene matches. The CDR3 DNA reads as TGTGCCAGCAGCTTGACCAGCGGGGGCTACAATGAGCAGTTCTTC. It is translated as CASSLTSGGYNEQFF.

This clone showed up just once. The gene calls are TRBV28 and TRBJ1-2; possible D gene TRBD1, 5 bases. Germline assignment: CDR1 MDHEN and CDR2 SYDVKM. This CDR3 contains 15 residues. Trimming stripped 1 base from V and 8 bases from J, with 17 bases between. The DNA for the CDR3 is TGTGCCAGCAGTTTATCAGGGACGGCGGCGGGAGGCTACACCTTC. Translating it yields CASSLSGTAAGGYTF.

The V gene is TRBV7-2, the J gene TRBJ1-1; D uncertain. V lost 3 bases and J 1 base, leaving 12 bases between the germline ends. The CDR3 has 15 residues. Looked up from germline, CDR1 is SGHTA and CDR2 is FQGNSA. For the CDR3, the DNA is TGTGCCAGCAGCTTGAGTGGAGGTTGGAACACTGAAGCTTTCTTT. Translating it yields CASSLSGGWNTEAFF.

The table lists this clone with many counts. The chain recombines TRBV6-1 with TRBJ1-1; D not resolved. The CDR3 consists of 16 residues. V was shortened by 0 bases and J by 1 base, with 12 bases between the two germline ends. Per the germline V gene, CDR1 is MNHNS and CDR2 is SASEGT. CDR3 in amino acids: CASSEADGGGNTEAFF. In DNA form, the CDR3 reads TGTGCCAGCAGTGAAGCGGACGGCGGAGGGAACACTGAAGCTTTCTTT.

Concerning this clone: The same CDR3 arises from other DNA sequences in this sample as well. The chain links TRBV3-1 (or the pseudogene TRBV3-2) to TRBJ2-2; a possible D gene is TRBD1 (6 bases). This CDR3 has 14 amino acids. V was trimmed by 4 bases and J by 1 base, leaving 7 bases between them. Germline loops: CDR1 LGHDT, CDR2 YNNKEL (reference sequence). The CDR3 DNA reads as TGTGCCAGCAGCCTACAGGGGAACACCGGGGAGCTGTTTTTT. Its protein is CASSLQGNTGELFF.

The genes are TRBV7-2 and TRBJ1-3, with D tentatively TRBD1 (5 bases). Looked up from germline, CDR1 is SGHTA and CDR2 is FQGNSA. Trimming removed 5 bases from V and 7 bases from J, with 24 bases in between. This CDR3 has 17 amino acids. Here the CDR3 reads CASSPDLGRLLGNTIYF. CDR3 nucleotides: TGTGCCAGCAGCCCGGACCTGGGGCGGTTGCTCGGGAACACCATATATTTT.

This chain connects TRBV7-8 to TRBJ2-7; 7 positions agree with TRBD1. This CDR3 has 18 amino acids. Germline assignment: CDR1 SGHVS and CDR2 FQNEAQ. V shed 2 bases and J 4 bases; nucleotides not matched to a gene: 17. CDR3: CASSLYSEGAKQTYEQYV. The DNA of the CDR3 is TGTGCCAGCAGCTTATATAGTGAGGGGGCAAAGCAGACGTACGAGCAGTACGTC.

This clone was seen a few times. This sequence joins TRBV20-1 and TRBJ1-5; D ambiguous. Trimming took off 7 bases at V and 1 base at J, with 5 bases between the two ends. The CDR3 has 11 residues. Per the germline V gene, CDR1 is DFQATT and CDR2 is SNEGSKA (reference sequence). CDR3: CSGGSNQPQHF. Written as DNA, the CDR3 is TGCAGTGGAGGCAGCAATCAGCCCCAGCATTTT.

This clone was seen more than once but under ten times. The chain carries TRBV2 and TRBJ1-4; D is ambiguous. Germline V gene data show CDR1 as SNHLY and CDR2 as FYNNEI. The CDR3 spans 15 residues. V dropped 0 bases and J dropped 4 bases, with 9 bases sitting between them. CDR3 DNA: TGTGCCAGCAGTGAAGCCGGCCAGGTTAATGAAAAACTGTTTTTT. It is translated as CASSEAGQVNEKLFF.

The rearrangement uses TRBV15 and TRBJ1-4; D is unresolved. The CDR3 spans 14 residues. Germline CDR1 LNHNV, CDR2 YYDKDF (reference sequence). V lost 0 bases and J 3 bases, leaving 5 bases between the germline ends. CDR3 in DNA: TGTGCCACCAGCAGAGAACAGCCTAATGAAAAACTGTTTTTT. Translation gives CATSREQPNEKLFF.

The genes are TRBV28 and TRBJ1-1, with no clear D. CDR1 and CDR2 (germline): MDHEN, SYDVKM. The ends were cut back, 7 bases at V and 3 bases at J, with 12 bases in the middle. The CDR3 loop spans 13 amino acids. This CDR3 reads CASKERADTEAFF. CDR3 nucleotides: TGTGCCAGCAAGGAGAGGGCGGACACTGAAGCTTTCTTT. Based on the CDR3 plus reference TRBV28 and TRBJ1-1, the full variable domain is DVKVTQSSRYLVKRTGEKVFLECVQDMDHENMFWYRQDPGLGLRLIYFSYDVKMKEKGDIPEGYSVSREKKERFSLILESASTNQTSMYLCASKERADTEAFFGQGTRLTVV.

The chain uses TRBV10-2 and TRBJ2-5, with D hard to call. This CDR3 comprises 11 residues. Trimming took off 5 bases at V and 3 bases at J, with 4 bases between the two ends. Germline CDR1 WSHSY, CDR2 SAAADI. The DNA for the CDR3 is TGCGCCAGCAGTCCCGAAGAGACCCAGTACTTC. Encoded protein: CASSPEETQYF.